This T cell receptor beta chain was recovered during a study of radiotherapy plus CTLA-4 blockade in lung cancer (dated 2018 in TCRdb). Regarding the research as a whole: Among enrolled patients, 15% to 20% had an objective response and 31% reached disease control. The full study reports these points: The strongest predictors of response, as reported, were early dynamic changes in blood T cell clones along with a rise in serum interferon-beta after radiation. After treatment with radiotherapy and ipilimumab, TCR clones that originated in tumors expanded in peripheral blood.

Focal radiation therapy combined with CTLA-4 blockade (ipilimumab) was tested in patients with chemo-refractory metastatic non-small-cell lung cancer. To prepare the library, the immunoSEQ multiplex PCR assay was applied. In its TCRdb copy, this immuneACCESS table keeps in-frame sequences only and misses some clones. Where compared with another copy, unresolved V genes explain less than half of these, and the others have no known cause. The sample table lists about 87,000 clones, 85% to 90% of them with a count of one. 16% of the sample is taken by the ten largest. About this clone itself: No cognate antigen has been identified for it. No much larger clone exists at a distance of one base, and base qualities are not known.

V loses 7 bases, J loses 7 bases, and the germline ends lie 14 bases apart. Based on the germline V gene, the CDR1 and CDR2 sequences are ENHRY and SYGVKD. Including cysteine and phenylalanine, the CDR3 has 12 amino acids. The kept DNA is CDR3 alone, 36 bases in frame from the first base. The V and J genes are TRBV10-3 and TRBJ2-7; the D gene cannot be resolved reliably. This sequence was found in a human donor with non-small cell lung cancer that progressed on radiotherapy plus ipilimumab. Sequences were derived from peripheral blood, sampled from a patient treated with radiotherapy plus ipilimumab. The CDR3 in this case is CAITDGPEEQYF. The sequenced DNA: TGTGCCATCACTGACGGCCCGGAGGAGCAGTACTTC.